These 25 T cell receptor beta chains originate from one sample sequenced in a study of Ad26.COV2.S vaccination and SARS-CoV-2 variants. Treatment in this sample: 19 received Ad26.COV2.S at low or high dose, single or two shots; several received placebo; per-sample allocation not given. Collection of samples fell on day 63 after the first vaccine or placebo injection. The protocol was immunoSEQ multiplex PCR, while the TCRdb copy is restricted to in-frame clones and leaves out a portion. The sample has 300,000 to 350,000 clones, around 89% seen once. The sample here was peripheral blood, taken in a trial of Ad26.COV2.S vaccine versus placebo. These receptors came from a person aged 18 to 59 who received the Ad26.COV2.S COVID-19 vaccine or a placebo.

The CDR3 region has the DNA TGTGCCAGCAGTTTGATTCAGGGGGTGCAGTACTTC. As protein: CASSLIQGVQYF. J is TRBJ2-7 and V is TRBV28; TRBD1 matches at 7 bases. Germline V gene sequence: CDR1 MDHEN, CDR2 SYDVKM. The trim removed 3 bases at V and 9 bases at J, leaving 5 bases unmatched. This CDR3 region has 12 residues. Variable domain in full (rest from reference TRBV28 and TRBJ2-7): DVKVTQSSRYLVKRTGEKVFLECVQDMDHENMFWYRQDPGLGLRLIYFSYDVKMKEKGDIPEGYSVSREKKERFSLILESASTNQTSMYLCASSLIQGVQYFGPGTRLTVT.

The chain carries TRBV27 and TRBJ1-2; a possible D gene is TRBD1 (5 bases). V gave up 9 bases and J gave up 4 bases, with 15 bases separating them. The CDR3 length is 13 residues. Germline V CDR1 and CDR2: MNHEY, SMNVEV (reference sequence). The CDR3 nucleotides read TGTGCCAGTAGATTTGGGGGAAGCTATGGCTACACCTTC. Encoded protein: CASRFGGSYGYTF.

This clone has just a few counts. The chain joins TRBV10-3 to TRBJ2-3, with a weak D call TRBD2 (5 bases). V shed 6 bases and J shed 0 bases, with 13 bases lying between them. This CDR3 contains 15 residues. Per the germline V gene, CDR1 is ENHRY and CDR2 is SYGVKD. CDR3 DNA sequence: TGTGCCATCAGCGGTGGAGGACTTAGCACAGATACGCAGTATTTT. This encodes CAISGGGLSTDTQYF.

For this clone: The same CDR3 can be traced to other DNA sequences in this sample. CDR3 region: CASSSGGRSYEQYF. DNA of the CDR3: TGTGCCAGCAGCAGCGGGGGCCGTTCCTACGAGCAGTACTTC. V and J are TRBV7-9 and TRBJ2-7; 8 bases match TRBD2. V was pared by 5 bases and J by 1 base, with 4 bases of the junction left unmatched. The CDR3 totals 14 residues. The germline gives CDR1 SEHNR, CDR2 FQNEAQ (reference sequence).

The chain has TRBV29-1 and TRBJ1-1; TRBD1 agrees at 8 bases. This CDR3 comprises 13 residues. With V trimmed by 8 bases and J by 4 bases, 9 bases remained unmatched. The V gene's germline CDR1 is SQVTM and CDR2 ANQGSEA. Here the CDR3 reads CSSQQGDGTEAFF. CDR3 DNA sequence: TGCAGCTCACAACAGGGGGACGGCACTGAAGCTTTCTTT. The full variable domain, its missing parts supplied by reference TRBV29-1 and TRBJ1-1, is SAVISQKPSRDICQRGTSLTIQCQVDSQVTMMFWYRQQPGQSLTLIATANQGSEATYESGFVIDKFPISRPNLTFSTLTVSNMSPEDSSIYLCSSQQGDGTEAFFGQGTRLTVV.

This rearrangement joins TRBV4-1 to TRBJ2-5, with D perhaps matching TRBD2 (5 bases). V dropped 4 bases and J dropped 1 base, with 13 bases sitting between them. CDR3 size: 15 residues. Germline values: CDR1 MGHRA, CDR2 YSYEKL. The CDR3 region has the DNA TGCGCCAGCAGCCGCCAAGCGGCCACCCAAGAGACCCAGTACTTC. This sequence encodes CASSRQAATQETQYF.

The chain links TRBV5-1 to TRBJ2-2; the D is unclear. Trimming cost V 0 bases and J 2 bases, with 11 bases left between them. Germline CDR1 is SGHRS and CDR2 is YFSETQ. The CDR3 runs to 16 residues. CDR3 nucleotides: TGCGCCAGCAGCTTGGATTATTCATCAAACACCGGGGAGCTGTTTTTT. It is translated as CASSLDYSSNTGELFF.

This clone was detected a few times. The chain couples TRBV4-1 to TRBJ2-7; 10 bases map to TRBD1. Trimming removed 5 bases from V and 7 bases from J; junction bases left unmatched: 11. Looked up from germline, CDR1 is MGHRA and CDR2 is YSYEKL. The CDR3 runs to 15 residues. The CDR3 protein is CASSLPGQGIGEQYF. The CDR3 DNA sequence: TGCGCCAGCAGCTTGCCGGGACAGGGGATTGGTGAGCAGTACTTC.

V usage is TRBV4-2 and J usage is TRBJ1-4, with 10 positions matching TRBD1. The germline V gene encodes CDR1 LGHNA and CDR2 YNFKEQ. With V trimmed by 4 bases and J by 8 bases, 7 bases remained unmatched. There are 15 residues in the CDR3. For the CDR3, the DNA is TGTGCCAGCAGCCCCGGGGACAGGGGAGGGGAAAAACTGTTTTTT. It yields the protein CASSPGDRGGEKLFF.

This chain connects TRBV19 to TRBJ1-3; D is ambiguous. The V gene lost 4 bases and the J gene lost 0 bases, with 7 bases spanning the gap. From germline, CDR1 is LNHDA and CDR2 SQIVND (reference sequence). This CDR3 comprises 14 residues. The CDR3 region is CASSKLTSGNTIYF. DNA of the CDR3: TGTGCCAGTAGTAAGCTTACCTCTGGAAACACCATATATTTT. The full variable domain, rest sourced from reference TRBV19 and TRBJ1-3, is DGGITQSPKYLFRKEGQNVTLSCEQNLNHDAMYWYRQDPGQGLRLIYYSQIVNDFQKGDIAEGYSVSREKKESFPLTVTSAQKNPTAFYLCASSKLTSGNTIYFGEGSWLTVV.

This chain joins TRBV6-6 and TRBJ2-5; tentatively, D is TRBD2 (6 bases). The CDR3 covers 14 residues. The V and J ends lost 0 bases and 3 bases respectively, with 8 bases between them. Per germline, CDR1 MNHNY and CDR2 SVGAGI (reference sequence). Written as DNA, the CDR3 is TGTGCCAGCAGTTACTCTAGACTAGAAGAGACCCAGTACTTC. Its translation: CASSYSRLEETQYF.

The chain employs TRBV6-2 or TRBV6-3 and TRBJ1-1; TRBD1 matches 7 bases. This CDR3 spans 12 amino acids. Germline-derived CDR1 and CDR2 are MNHEY and SVGEGT. The ends lost 5 bases at V and 8 bases at J; junction bases unmatched: 5. The CDR3, as DNA: TGTGCCAGCAGTAGGGGACAGCCAGAAGCTTTCTTT. Amino acid sequence: CASSRGQPEAFF.

The gene calls are TRBV18 and TRBJ1-6; D remains unclear. CDR1 and CDR2 from the germline V gene are KGHSH and LQKENI. This CDR3 has 14 residues. Deletions cut 2 bases from V and 14 bases from J, with 16 bases between. The CDR3 sequence is CASSPSGEGRTLHF. CDR3 nucleotide sequence: TGTGCCAGCTCACCATCCGGTGAGGGAAGGACCCTCCACTTT.

This rearrangement joins TRBV2 to TRBJ2-3; 8 nucleotides match TRBD2. This CDR3 has 14 residues. Per the germline V gene, CDR1 is SNHLY and CDR2 is FYNNEI. V lost 8 bases, J lost 0 bases, and 4 bases stayed unmatched. CDR3 coding DNA: TGTGCCAGCGGGGGGACTAGAAGCACAGATACGCAGTATTTT. Translation: CASGGTRSTDTQYF.

The rearrangement links TRBV19 to TRBJ2-2; D remains unclear. Germline V lookup: CDR1 LNHDA, CDR2 SQIVND (reference sequence). The CDR3 is 11 amino acids. The V and J ends lost 4 bases and 6 bases respectively, with 3 bases between them. DNA for the CDR3: TGTGCCAGTAGTAGGGCCGGGGAGCTGTTTTTT. Its translation: CASSRAGELFF.

V gene TRBV5-6 combines with J gene TRBJ2-1, with 7 bases fitting TRBD1. CDR1 and CDR2 (germline): SGHDT, YYEEEE. Trimming took 3 bases from V and 8 from J; bases not matched to a gene: 8. The CDR3 is 14 residues long. This CDR3 reads CASSSRQGSYEQFF. The DNA for the CDR3 is TGTGCCAGCAGCTCCCGACAGGGCTCGTATGAGCAGTTCTTC.

The chain has TRBV7-3 and TRBJ1-5; no reliable D call. The CDR3 is 13 residues long. V was trimmed by 0 bases and J by 5 bases, leaving 5 bases between them. Germline CDR1 SGHTA, CDR2 FQGTGA. For the CDR3, the DNA is TGTGCCAGCAGCTTAACGGCGGATCAGCCCCAGCATTTT. Amino acid sequence: CASSLTADQPQHF.

The chain carries TRBV5-6 and TRBJ1-1; D is uncertain. CDR3 size: 14 residues. Germline V CDR1 and CDR2: SGHDT, YYEEEE. V lost 0 bases and J 1 base, leaving 7 bases between the germline ends. Written as DNA, the CDR3 is TGTGCCAGCAGCTTGGGCGGTCAGAACACTGAAGCTTTCTTT. It yields the protein CASSLGGQNTEAFF.

CDR3 nucleotides: TGCGCCAGCTCCCCCCCCGGGAAAGAAAATGAAAAACTGTTTTTT. This encodes CASSPPGKENEKLFF. The rearrangement joins TRBV5-1 to TRBJ1-4; D is unclear. The CDR3 sequence is 15 residues long. Looked up from germline, CDR1 is SGHRS and CDR2 is YFSETQ. Trimming cost V 7 bases and J 5 bases, with 18 bases left between them.

This chain links TRBV4-1 with TRBJ2-1, with D possibly being TRBD2 (6 bases). The CDR3 consists of 15 residues. The V gene lost 2 bases and the J gene lost 2 bases, with 10 bases spanning the gap. The germline gives CDR1 MGHRA, CDR2 YSYEKL. CDR3 DNA sequence: TGCGCCAGCAGCCAACTGGCGGGACCCTACAATGAGCAGTTCTTC. This translates into CASSQLAGPYNEQFF.

V usage is TRBV7-2 and J usage is TRBJ1-3; D is unresolved. CDR1 SGHTA and CDR2 FQGNSA come from the germline V gene. The CDR3 sequence is 13 residues long. V lost 5 bases and J lost 0, with 5 bases in between. CDR3 sequence: CASSQSSGNTIYF. As DNA, the CDR3 is TGTGCCAGCAGCCAGAGCTCTGGAAACACCATATATTTT.

The V call is TRBV28, the J call TRBJ1-5; no definite D call. The germline V gene has CDR1 MDHEN and CDR2 SYDVKM. This CDR3 has 15 residues. V gave up 7 bases and J gave up 0 bases, with 13 bases separating them. CDR3: CASNAKRYSNQPQHF. The CDR3, as DNA: TGTGCCAGCAATGCTAAACGGTATAGCAATCAGCCCCAGCATTTT.

The rearrangement links TRBV24-1 to TRBJ2-7, with D uncertain. Germline values: CDR1 KGHDR, CDR2 SFDVKD. Trimming pared 9 bases from V and 0 bases from J, leaving 5 bases between. This CDR3 spans 11 amino acids. The CDR3 reads CATGLSYEQYF. The DNA of the CDR3 is TGTGCCACCGGGCTCTCCTACGAGCAGTACTTC.

This chain uses TRBV6-2 or TRBV6-3 with TRBJ1-1; D perhaps matches TRBD1 (5 bases). V lost 0 bases and J 0 bases, leaving 17 bases between the germline ends. Per the germline V gene, CDR1 is MNHEY and CDR2 is SVGEGT. This CDR3 region has 18 residues. The chain's CDR3 is CASSYSTGSGRMNTEAFF. The CDR3 coding sequence is TGTGCCAGCAGTTACTCCACGGGGTCGGGACGGATGAACACTGAAGCTTTCTTT.

V usage is TRBV28 and J usage is TRBJ1-1; 8 bases agree with TRBD1. With 7 bases clipped from V and 4 bases from J, the junction kept 8 bases outside the gene matches. There are 14 residues in the CDR3. Germline lookup yields CDR1 MDHEN and CDR2 SYDVKM. For the CDR3, the DNA is TGTGCCAGCAAGGCAGGGGGCGCGGCCACTGAAGCTTTCTTT. This translates into CASKAGGAATEAFF.